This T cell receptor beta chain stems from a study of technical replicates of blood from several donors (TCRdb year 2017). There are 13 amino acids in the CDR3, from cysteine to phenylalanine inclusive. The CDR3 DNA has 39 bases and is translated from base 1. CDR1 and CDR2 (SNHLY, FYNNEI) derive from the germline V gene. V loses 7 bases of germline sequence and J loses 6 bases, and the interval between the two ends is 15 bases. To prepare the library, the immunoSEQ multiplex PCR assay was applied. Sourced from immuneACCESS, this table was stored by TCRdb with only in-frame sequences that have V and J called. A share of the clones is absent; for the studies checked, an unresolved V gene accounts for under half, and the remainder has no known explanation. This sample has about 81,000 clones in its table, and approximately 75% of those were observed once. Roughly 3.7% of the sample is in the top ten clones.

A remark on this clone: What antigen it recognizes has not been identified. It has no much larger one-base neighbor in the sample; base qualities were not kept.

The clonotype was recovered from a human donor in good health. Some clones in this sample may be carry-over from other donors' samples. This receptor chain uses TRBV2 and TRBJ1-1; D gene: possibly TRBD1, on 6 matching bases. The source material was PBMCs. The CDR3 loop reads CASKIDSGAEAFF. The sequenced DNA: TGTGCCAGCAAGATAGATTCAGGGGCTGAAGCTTTCTTT. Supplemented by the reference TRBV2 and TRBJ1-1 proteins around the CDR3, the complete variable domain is EPEVTQTPSHQVTQMGQEVILRCVPISNHLYFYWYRQILGQKVEFLVSFYNNEISEKSEIFDDQFSVERPDGSNFTLKIRSTKLEDSAMYFCASKIDSGAEAFFGQGTRLTVV.